Presented here are 10 T cell receptor beta chains from one specimen sequenced in a study of T cell responses to AZD1222 COVID-19 vaccine. Clones were read by immunoSEQ multiplex PCR, and TCRdb kept only the in-frame ones, dropping some. The sample lists around 110,000 clones, 92% occurring once. The specimen comprised peripheral blood, sampled 28 days after the second AZD1222 dose. Receptor source: an adult who received the AZD1222 COVID-19 vaccine.

The chain couples TRBV7-9 to TRBJ2-3; possible D gene TRBD2, 6 bases. This CDR3 contains 12 residues. CDR1 is SEHNR and CDR2 is FQNEAQ in the germline V gene (reference sequence). Trimming shortened V by 9 bases and J by 4 bases, and 11 bases separated the two germline ends. CDR3 sequence: CASGGRADTQYF. CDR3 DNA: TGTGCCAGTGGAGGGCGAGCAGATACGCAGTATTTT.

A single count supports this clone. The V call is TRBV7-8, the J call TRBJ1-6, with 7 bases fitting TRBD1. CDR1 and CDR2 from the germline V gene are SGHVS and FQNEAQ. With V trimmed by 5 bases and J by 7 bases, 2 bases remained unmatched. CDR3 length: 13 residues. This CDR3 reads CASSPGQNSPLHF. CDR3 nucleotides: TGTGCCAGCAGCCCGGGACAGAATTCACCCCTCCACTTT.

The J gene is TRBJ1-5, the V gene TRBV27; D unclear. Germline V gene data show CDR1 as MNHEY and CDR2 as SMNVEV (reference sequence). V lost 4 bases, J lost 3 bases, and 10 bases lay in between. CDR3 length: 14 amino acids. The CDR3 DNA sequence: TGTGCCAGCAGTTCAGGACGGTCCAATCAGCCCCAGCATTTT. Translation gives CASSSGRSNQPQHF.

V is TRBV30 and J is TRBJ1-6; D remains unclear. Germline assignment: CDR1 GTSNPN and CDR2 SVGIG (reference sequence). CDR3 length: 13 residues. Trimming took 8 bases from V and 7 from J, leaving 15 bases between them. CDR3 residues: CAASGRINSPLHF. The CDR3 DNA is TGTGCCGCCAGCGGGCGGATCAATTCACCCCTCCACTTT.

This sequence joins TRBV20-1 and TRBJ2-7; the match to TRBD1 covers 8 bases. V lost 3 bases and J lost 3; bases outside the gene matches: 4. The CDR3 has 13 residues. Per the germline V gene, CDR1 is DFQATT and CDR2 is SNEGSKA (reference sequence). CDR3 in DNA: TGCAGTGCTAGTTACAGGGGGGTCTACGAGCAGTACTTC. Residues: CSASYRGVYEQYF.

The genes are TRBV3-1 (or the pseudogene TRBV3-2) and TRBJ2-1; 11 positions agree with TRBD2. The length of the CDR3 is 15 residues. With 3 bases clipped from V and 5 bases from J, the junction kept 3 bases outside the gene matches. Germline lookup yields CDR1 LGHDT and CDR2 YNNKEL (reference sequence). CDR3 protein: CASSHGTSGNNEQFF. The CDR3 nucleotides are TGTGCCAGCAGCCATGGGACTAGCGGAAACAATGAGCAGTTCTTC.

The V call is TRBV2, the J call TRBJ2-5, with D unresolved. Germline V gene data show CDR1 as SNHLY and CDR2 as FYNNEI. Between the trimmed V and J ends, which lost 8 bases and 5 bases, there was a span of 18 bases. The CDR3 is 14 residues long. The CDR3 sequence: CASAFTGRVETQYF. DNA of the CDR3: TGTGCCAGCGCCTTTACCGGACGGGTGGAGACCCAGTACTTC.

The rearrangement uses TRBV19 and TRBJ2-5, with a weak D call TRBD2 (6 bases). V lost 6 bases to trimming and J lost 5 bases, with 22 bases between them. Germline assignment: CDR1 LNHDA and CDR2 SQIVND (reference sequence). This CDR3 comprises 16 residues. CDR3 coding DNA: TGTGCCAGTAGCCCCCGGTGGAGGGGATTCGGCGAGACCCAGTACTTC. Encoded protein: CASSPRWRGFGETQYF.

The CDR3 region is CATSLAGVGDEQYF. In DNA form, the CDR3 reads TGTGCCACCAGCTTAGCGGGGGTGGGCGACGAGCAGTACTTC. The chain has TRBV15 and TRBJ2-7, with TRBD2 identical over 9 bases. V trimming: 5 bases; J trimming: 5 bases; junction bases outside the gene matches: 7. Germline CDR1 reads LNHNV; CDR2 reads YYDKDF (reference sequence). The CDR3 has 14 amino acids.

J is TRBJ1-6 and V is TRBV2; TRBD1 aligns across 7 bases. Germline V gives CDR1 SNHLY, CDR2 FYNNEI. The CDR3 has 14 amino acids. The J segment lost 7 bases and the V segment lost 3 bases, leaving 3 bases of the junction unmatched. The CDR3 DNA follows: TGTGCCAGCAGTGATCAGGGGGTGAATTCACCCCTCCACTTT. Translated: CASSDQGVNSPLHF.